The 32 T cell receptor beta chains given below trace back to one sample, sequenced in a study of T-cell reconstitution after alpha-beta-depleted transplantation in children. A TCRbeta library incorporating unique molecular identifiers was prepared. In TCRdb, the PCR reads were re-called with MiXCR into one record per CDR3 protein. Here the sample spans 330,000 or so distinct CDR3 sequences, over 9.5% being singletons. The source was PBMCs, collected before TCRalphabeta/CD19-depleted stem cell transplant. These receptors were obtained from a boy in the first two years of life with acute myeloid leukemia, due to receive a stem cell transplant.

There are many counts of this clonotype. The chain couples TRBV12-3 or TRBV12-4 to TRBJ1-5, with D possibly matching TRBD1 (6 bases). Trimming pared 6 bases from V and 1 base from J, leaving 13 bases between. The CDR3 covers 15 residues. CDR3 amino acids: CASREGQGSNQPQHF. CDR3 DNA sequence: TGTGCCAGCAGGGAGGGGCAGGGGAGCAATCAGCCCCAGCATTTT.

Details on this clonotype: A much more abundant neighbour one base away suggests this may be a read error. The chain is built from TRBV11-2 and TRBJ2-3, with 11 bases aligning to TRBD2. This CDR3 is 18 amino acids long. The germline V gene encodes CDR1 SGHAT and CDR2 FQNNGV. The trim removed 4 bases at V and 3 bases at J, leaving 12 bases unmatched. The CDR3 nucleotides are TGTGCCAGCAGCTCACGAATGGCTAGCGGGAGGCCGACAGATACGCAGTATTTT. Amino acid sequence: CASSSRMASGRPTDTQYF.

The table lists this clonotype with many counts. Compared with germline, one end of the junction differs, possibly owing to a read error. The chain combines TRBV12-3 or TRBV12-4 with TRBJ1-3, with 7 bases identical to TRBD1. The CDR3 covers 13 residues. As DNA, the CDR3 is TGTGCCAGCAGCCTTCGGTATACGGGACAGAGGTGTTTT. Encoded protein: CASSLRYTGQRCF.

This clonotype was recorded at least ten times. The V and J genes are TRBV7-2 and TRBJ1-6; the match to TRBD1 covers 7 bases. V lost 4 bases and J lost 5; bases outside the gene matches: 2. From germline, CDR1 is SGHTA and CDR2 FQGNSA. The CDR3 is 14 amino acids. CDR3 in DNA: TGTGCCAGCAGCTCGGGACAGCATAATTCACCCCTCCACTTT. It codes for CASSSGQHNSPLHF.

Comment on this clonotype: A much more abundant neighbour one base away suggests this may be a read error. The chain links TRBV12-3 or TRBV12-4 to TRBJ2-7; TRBD2 aligns across 7 bases. CDR3 length: 13 amino acids. CDR3 bases: TGTGCCAGTTCCGAGACTAGCCCCTACGACCAGTACTTC. Its translation is CASSETSPYDQYF.

The V call is TRBV27, the J call TRBJ1-2; maybe TRBD1 (5 bases). The CDR3 contains 14 residues. Trimming stripped 4 bases from V and 8 bases from J, with 17 bases between. Germline lookup yields CDR1 MNHEY and CDR2 SMNVEV (reference sequence). The CDR3 DNA reads as TGTGCCAGCAGTTCCTTCGGGGGATTCGAGGGCTACACCTTC. Its translation is CASSSFGGFEGYTF.

Many counts were recorded for this clonotype. The chain combines TRBV28 with TRBJ1-2; D perhaps matches TRBD1 (5 bases). The CDR3 covers 14 residues. V was trimmed by 5 bases and J by 8 bases, leaving 18 bases between them. Germline-derived CDR1 and CDR2 are MDHEN and SYDVKM. DNA for the CDR3: TGTGCCAGCAGTAGGGACGAACTATTTAGGGGCTACACCTTC. Amino acid sequence: CASSRDELFRGYTF.

This clonotype was counted many times. The V gene is TRBV5-1, the J gene TRBJ1-1; 10 bases map to TRBD1. Germline trimming cut 2 bases from V and 2 bases from J; bases unmatched to any gene: 9. The CDR3 extends over 17 amino acids. Germline assignment: CDR1 SGHRS and CDR2 YFSETQ. For the CDR3, the DNA is TGCGCCAGCAGCTTACCTCGGACAGGGGGTGGAAACACTGAAGCTTTCTTT. This codes for CASSLPRTGGGNTEAFF.

The J gene is TRBJ2-5, the V gene TRBV30; TRBD1 might be the D (5 bases). This CDR3 spans 15 amino acids. CDR1 is GTSNPN and CDR2 is SVGIG in the germline V gene (reference sequence). V dropped 4 bases and J dropped 5 bases, with 20 bases sitting between them. The CDR3, as DNA: TGTGCCTGGACGGTCTCAGGGATTGAATGGGAGACCCAGTACTTC. It translates to CAWTVSGIEWETQYF.

This clonotype was seen more than once but under ten times. J is TRBJ2-5 and V is TRBV11-2; no clear D. This CDR3 spans 16 amino acids. Germline V gene sequence: CDR1 SGHAT, CDR2 FQNNGV. The V gene lost 2 bases and the J gene lost 4 bases, with 17 bases spanning the gap. The CDR3 is CASSLPLRRLGETQYF. CDR3 nucleotides: TGTGCCAGCAGCTTACCCCTACGTAGGTTGGGAGAGACCCAGTACTTC.

There are many counts of this clonotype. This chain's CDR3 is CASSLGQGLVTEAFF. The DNA for the CDR3 is TGTGCCAGCAGCTTAGGACAGGGGCTGGTCACTGAAGCTTTCTTT. The chain uses TRBV7-8 and TRBJ1-1; 8 bases line up with TRBD1. Per the germline V gene, CDR1 is SGHVS and CDR2 is FQNEAQ. CDR3 length equals 15 residues. With 1 base clipped from V and 4 bases from J, the junction kept 5 bases outside the gene matches.

Ten or more counts support this clonotype. The chain joins TRBV15 to TRBJ2-3; 11 bases agree with TRBD1. V dropped 0 bases and J dropped 4; count of bases not matched to a gene: 3. CDR3 size: 16 residues. The V gene's germline CDR1 is LNHNV and CDR2 YYDKDF (reference sequence). The CDR3 region has the DNA TGTGCCACCAGCAGAGACCCGGGACAGGGGGCAGATACGCAGTATTTT. Protein sequence: CATSRDPGQGADTQYF.

The V gene is TRBV29-1, the J gene TRBJ2-3; 14 positions match TRBD2. The V and J ends lost 4 bases and 4 bases, in that order; junction bases with no gene match: 4. This CDR3 spans 15 amino acids. Germline values: CDR1 SQVTM, CDR2 ANQGSEA. CDR3 in amino acids: CSVALTSGRADTQYF. The CDR3 DNA is TGCAGCGTTGCCTTGACTAGCGGGAGGGCAGATACGCAGTATTTT.

This chain's CDR3 is CASSFTSGSWTQYF. The CDR3, as DNA: TGTGCCAGCAGCTTCACTAGCGGGAGTTGGACGCAGTATTTT. J is TRBJ2-3 and V is TRBV7-3; 11 bases are a match to TRBD2. V lost 3 bases to trimming and J lost 9 bases; unmatched junction nucleotides: 5. The CDR3 covers 14 residues. CDR1 SGHTA and CDR2 FQGTGA come from the germline V gene. Complete variable domain (other parts from reference TRBV7-3 and TRBJ2-3): GAGVSQTPSNKVTEKGKYVELRCDPISGHTALYWYRQSLGQGPEFLIYFQGTGAADDSGLPNDRFFAVRPEGSVSTLKIQRTERGDSAVYLCASSFTSGSWTQYFGPGTRLTVL.

This clonotype has a count of ten or more. V and J are TRBV28 and TRBJ1-5; no clear D gene. CDR3 size: 13 residues. The germline V and J ends were trimmed by 7 bases and 2 bases, with 9 bases remaining between them. CDR1 is MDHEN and CDR2 is SYDVKM in the germline V gene. The CDR3 DNA reads TGTGCCAGCAAGGTTTCGGGCAATCAGCCCCAGCATTTT. This codes for CASKVSGNQPQHF.

This clonotype was counted at least ten times. This sequence joins TRBV5-1 and TRBJ2-1; 7 positions agree with TRBD1. Germline lookup yields CDR1 SGHRS and CDR2 YFSETQ. V trimming: 4 bases; J trimming: 0 bases; junction bases outside the gene matches: 7. CDR3 size: 16 residues. CDR3 residues: CASSHQGTVSYNEQFF. As DNA, the CDR3 is TGCGCCAGCAGCCACCAGGGGACAGTCTCCTACAATGAGCAGTTCTTC.

The sample holds many counts of this clonotype. The chain couples TRBV29-1 to TRBJ2-7; D assignment may be TRBD1 or TRBD2 (5 bases each). The V gene's germline CDR1 is SQVTM and CDR2 ANQGSEA. V gave up 1 base and J gave up 4 bases, with 11 bases separating them. The CDR3 covers 13 residues. In DNA, the CDR3 is TGCAGCGTTGAAGGCGGCAGGGAGTACGAGCAGTACTTC. It encodes CSVEGGREYEQYF.

The table lists this clonotype with many counts. The rearrangement joins TRBV7-2 to TRBJ2-5; maybe TRBD2 (6 bases). The CDR3 is 14 amino acids. The germline gives CDR1 SGHTA, CDR2 FQGNSA. Trimming stripped 1 base from V and 2 bases from J, with 8 bases between. The CDR3 region is CASSLVSGQETQYF. CDR3 in DNA: TGTGCCAGCAGCTTAGTCAGCGGGCAAGAGACCCAGTACTTC.

This clonotype was recorded at least ten times. The V and J genes are TRBV3-1 and TRBJ2-1; TRBD1 agrees at 8 bases. Germline assignment: CDR1 LGHDT and CDR2 YNNKEL (reference sequence). The length of the CDR3 is 15 residues. J was trimmed by 7 bases and V by 5 bases; bases with no gene match: 10. The CDR3, as DNA: TGTGCCAGCAGCGTCCGTCGACAGGGGTCTAATGAGCAGTTCTTC. This sequence encodes CASSVRRQGSNEQFF.

This clonotype was counted at least ten times. This rearrangement joins TRBV25-1 to TRBJ2-3, with a possible D match to TRBD2 (5 bases). This CDR3 region has 14 residues. The germline V gene encodes CDR1 MGHDK and CDR2 SYGVNS. Trimming took 5 bases from V and 2 from J, leaving 11 bases between them. The CDR3: CASSSDGVTDTQYF. In nucleotides, the CDR3 is TGTGCCAGCAGTTCTGACGGGGTCACAGATACGCAGTATTTT. The whole variable domain, remainder taken from reference TRBV25-1 and TRBJ2-3, is EADIYQTPRYLVIGTGKKITLECSQTMGHDKMYWYQQDPGMELHLIHYSYGVNSTEKGDLSSESTVSRIRTEHFPLTLESARPSHTSQYLCASSSDGVTDTQYFGPGTRLTVL.

To note about this clonotype: This may arise from a read error, as a much more abundant clone is one base away. This rearrangement joins TRBV5-1 to TRBJ2-7; 10 bases are shared with TRBD1. The CDR3 is made up of 15 amino acids. The germline V gene has CDR1 SGHRS and CDR2 YFSETQ. Losses at the gene ends were 6 bases for V and 7 bases for J; bases not matched to a gene: 13. The chain's CDR3 is CASIRLRDRGGEQYF. The DNA for the CDR3 is TGCGCCAGCATCCGGTTGCGGGACAGGGGTGGGGAGCAGTACTTC.

Many counts were recorded for this clonotype. V usage is TRBV4-2 and J usage is TRBJ2-1; a possible D gene is TRBD2 (5 bases). Germline CDR1 is LGHNA and CDR2 is YNFKEQ. Trimming left V 1 base short and J 9 bases short, with 16 bases between. The CDR3 loop spans 15 amino acids. CDR3 residues: CASSQVLSGDGEQFF. The CDR3 DNA reads as TGTGCCAGCAGCCAAGTCCTGTCCGGGGATGGTGAGCAGTTCTTC.

The chain combines TRBV19 with TRBJ1-4; D remains unclear. The CDR3 loop spans 14 amino acids. CDR1 and CDR2 from the germline V gene are LNHDA and SQIVND (reference sequence). V gave up 6 bases and J gave up 2 bases, with 10 bases separating them. DNA for the CDR3: TGTGCCAGTAGCGAAAGAGATACTAATGAAAAACTGTTTTTT. This codes for CASSERDTNEKLFF.

This clonotype appeared many times. CDR3: CASSHGTLITDTQYF. The CDR3 DNA is TGCGCCAGCAGCCACGGGACTCTCATCACAGATACGCAGTATTTT. The gene calls are TRBV4-3 and TRBJ2-3, with a tentative D call TRBD2 (6 bases). The CDR3 sequence is 15 residues long. Germline loops: CDR1 LGHNA, CDR2 YSLEER. With 3 bases removed from V and 2 bases from J, the gap between germline ends came to 12 bases.

This clonotype was detected ten times or more. The rearrangement uses TRBV5-1 and TRBJ2-7; the D is unclear. The CDR3 length is 12 residues. The V end lost 4 bases, the J end lost 2 bases, and 7 bases lay between the germline ends. The V gene's germline CDR1 is SGHRS and CDR2 YFSETQ. CDR3 amino acids: CASSMGTYEQYF. CDR3 nucleotides: TGCGCCAGCAGCATGGGGACCTACGAGCAGTACTTC. Combining the CDR3 with reference TRBV5-1 and TRBJ2-7 gives the whole variable domain KAGVTQTPRYLIKTRGQQVTLSCSPISGHRSVSWYQQTPGQGLQFLFEYFSETQRNKGNFPGRFSGRQFSNSRSEMNVSTLELGDSALYLCASSMGTYEQYFGPGTRLTVT.

This clonotype was recorded many times. The chain has TRBV28 and TRBJ2-3, with D hard to call. V was pared by 5 bases and J by 1 base, with 13 bases between. The CDR3 totals 15 residues. Germline V gene lookup returns CDR1 MDHEN and CDR2 SYDVKM. The CDR3 bases are TGTGCCAGCAGTACCCTCAGGAGAGGCACAGATACGCAGTATTTT. It encodes CASSTLRRGTDTQYF.

This clonotype was seen repeatedly, ten times or more. The rearrangement uses TRBV5-1 and TRBJ1-5; TRBD1 matches at 7 bases. The CDR3 has 13 amino acids. The V gene end was trimmed by 4 bases and the J gene end by 6 bases; junction bases not matched to a gene: 4. Germline CDR1 is SGHRS and CDR2 is YFSETQ. CDR3 nucleotide sequence: TGCGCCAGCAGCCTTTCAGGGGGTCAGCCCCAGCATTTT. It specifies CASSLSGGQPQHF.

This chain connects TRBV2 to TRBJ2-3, with D tentatively TRBD2 (5 bases). V was clipped by 6 bases and J by 0 bases, with 13 bases between them. This CDR3 region has 15 residues. Germline loops: CDR1 SNHLY, CDR2 FYNNEI. The CDR3 DNA reads TGTGCCAGCAGCCTTAGCGAGACTAGCACAGATACGCAGTATTTT. Translating gives CASSLSETSTDTQYF.

This clonotype was observed at least ten times. The V and J genes are TRBV20-1 and TRBJ2-2; 8 bases match TRBD2. V dropped 0 bases and J dropped 7; count of bases not matched to a gene: 4. The germline gives CDR1 DFQATT, CDR2 SNEGSKA (reference sequence). The CDR3 is 14 residues long. The CDR3 DNA reads as TGCAGTGCTAGAGATTGGACTAGCAACGGGGAGCTGTTTTTT. Translated, it gives CSARDWTSNGELFF.

Ten or more counts support this clonotype. The V call is TRBV5-1, the J call TRBJ2-1; D not certain. The V gene lost 0 bases and the J gene lost 4 bases, with 11 bases spanning the gap. CDR3 length: 15 residues. Germline V gene lookup returns CDR1 SGHRS and CDR2 YFSETQ. CDR3 DNA: TGCGCCAGCAGCTTGGTGGTACCATCTTACAATGAGCAGTTCTTC. Amino acid sequence: CASSLVVPSYNEQFF. Full variable domain (rest looked up from reference TRBV5-1 and TRBJ2-1): KAGVTQTPRYLIKTRGQQVTLSCSPISGHRSVSWYQQTPGQGLQFLFEYFSETQRNKGNFPGRFSGRQFSNSRSEMNVSTLELGDSALYLCASSLVVPSYNEQFFGPGTRLTVL.

This clonotype was picked up many times. The chain links TRBV6-1 to TRBJ1-3; maybe TRBD1 (5 bases). The length of the CDR3 is 15 residues. V lost 5 bases to trimming and J lost 0 bases, with 11 bases between them. CDR1 MNHNS and CDR2 SASEGT come from the germline V gene. CDR3 DNA sequence: TGTGCCAGCAGTAAGGGACTCCACTCTGGAAACACCATATATTTT. The encoded protein is CASSKGLHSGNTIYF.

This clonotype was observed a few times. The gene calls are TRBV24-1 and TRBJ1-2, with D maybe TRBD1 (5 bases). Germline V gives CDR1 KGHDR, CDR2 SFDVKD. Trimming removed 3 bases at V and 7 bases at J, with 14 bases between. The CDR3 consists of 14 residues. This CDR3 is CATSDPGHRIGYTF. The DNA for the CDR3 is TGTGCCACCAGTGATCCGGGGCACAGGATTGGCTACACCTTC.